The clone carrying this T cell receptor (beta chain) appeared a few times. CDR3 length: 15 amino acids. V was clipped by 0 bases and J by 8 bases, with 16 bases between them. The germline V gene encodes CDR1 MNHNS and CDR2 SASEGT. The data originate from a study of T cells in Graves' hyperthyroidism and ophthalmopathy. Amplified TCR beta CDR3 regions derived from RNA transcripts. First-round RT-PCR targeting the TCR CDR3 was performed with the HTBI primer set. TCRdb reanalysed the multiplex PCR reads using MiXCR and keeps one entry per CDR3 protein. The table shows 400,000 to 500,000 distinct CDR3 sequences, with approximately 15% occurring only once.

The chain carries TRBV6-1 and TRBJ1-2, with D maybe TRBD1 (6 bases). Input material: blood. The TCR was taken from a man between 18 and 35 years old with Graves' ophthalmopathy. CDR3 sequence: CASSEALRGGFGYTF. CDR3 DNA sequence: TGTGCCAGCAGTGAAGCGCTTCGTGGGGGCTTCGGCTACACCTTC.